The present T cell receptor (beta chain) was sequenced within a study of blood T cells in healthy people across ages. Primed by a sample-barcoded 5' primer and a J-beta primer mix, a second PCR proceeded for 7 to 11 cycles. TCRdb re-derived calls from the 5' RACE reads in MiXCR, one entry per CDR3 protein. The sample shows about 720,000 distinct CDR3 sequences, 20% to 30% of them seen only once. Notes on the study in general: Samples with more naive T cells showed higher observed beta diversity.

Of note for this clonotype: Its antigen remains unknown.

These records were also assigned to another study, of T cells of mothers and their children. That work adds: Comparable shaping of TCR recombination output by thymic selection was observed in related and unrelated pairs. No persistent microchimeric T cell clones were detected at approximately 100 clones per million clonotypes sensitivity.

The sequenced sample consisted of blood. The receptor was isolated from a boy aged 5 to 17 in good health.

CDR3 bases: TGCAGTGCTAGGATAGGACTTTTCTACGAGCAGTACTTC. This translates into CSARIGLFYEQYF. This sequence joins TRBV20-1 and TRBJ2-7; a possible D gene is TRBD2 (5 bases). Trimming pared 3 bases from V and 3 bases from J, leaving 12 bases between. The CDR3 has 13 residues. CDR1 is DFQATT and CDR2 is SNEGSKA in the germline V gene (reference sequence).